This TCR beta chain was captured in a study of lymphopenia after photon versus proton radiotherapy. Sequencing was performed with immunoSEQ multiplex PCR; in TCRdb, only in-frame clones are kept and a portion is missing. The data hold around 27,000 clones, with around nine tenths observed a single time. The sample in question was peripheral blood, obtained from a patient treated with photon-based radiotherapy. This clonotype was sampled from a woman aged 45-65 years with cholangiocarcinoma.

The CDR3 loop reads CASSCRGENNEQFF. CDR3 nucleotide sequence: TGTGCCAGCAGTTGTCGGGGGGAAAACAATGAGCAGTTCTTC. The V and J genes are TRBV6-7 and TRBJ2-1; the match to TRBD2 covers 7 bases. TRBV6-7 belongs to the ORF category, with a function that is uncertain. The CDR3 contains 14 residues. V lost 4 bases, J lost 5 bases, and 5 bases stayed unmatched.